This T cell receptor (beta chain) emerged from a study of CXCR3-negative and CXCR3-positive naive CD8 T cells. General study points: The study found comparably high diversity in both naive subsets and much lower diversity in memory CD8+ cells. CXCR3-positive naive cells carried more hydrophobic TRB CDR3s than CXCR3-negative ones.

Naive CD8+ T cells were CD45RO-CCR7+CD27+CD95-. To note about this clonotype: Its matching antigen is unknown.

UMI-labeled 5' RACE TRB cDNA libraries were prepared from the cells. TCRdb reprocessed the 5' RACE reads and keeps a single row for each CDR3 protein, giving no DNA. The sample data list under 85,000 distinct CDR3 sequences. This CDR3 has 17 amino acids. The germline V gene has CDR1 LGHDT and CDR2 YNNKEL (reference sequence). Sequenced material: naive CXCR3+ CD8+ T cells from blood. Specified subset: CD45RO-CCR7+CD27+CD95- naive CD8+ T cells expressing CXCR3 (TNR3+). The receptor's source is a human donor in good health. Some clones in this sample may be carry-over from other donors' samples. The V and J genes are TRBV3-1 and TRBJ2-1; with no DNA, the TCRdb D assignment of TRBD2 cannot be verified. The CDR3 region is CASSQKSEGLAAWEQFF.